Each of the 21 T cell receptor beta chains below was sequenced from the same sample in a study of regulatory T cells in long-lasting Graves disease. Time point indicated: newly diagnosed GD, antithyroid drugs for less than 3 months. PBMC-extracted RNA yielded the TCR library. Through Arm-PCR of CDR3 regions and iRepertoire HTBI primers, TCR beta libraries were built. MiXCR, applied by TCRdb to the multiplex PCR reads, yields one record per CDR3 protein. Altogether over 200,000 distinct CDR3 sequences are present, about 17% being singletons, with the ten largest covering around 13%. These data were likewise used in another study, on T cells in Graves' hyperthyroidism and ophthalmopathy.

Sequencing used peripheral blood mononuclear cells (PBMCs), obtained at new diagnosis, from a patient treated with antithyroid drugs. These receptors all come from a woman in her thirties with Graves disease.

The chain couples TRBV12-3 or TRBV12-4 to TRBJ2-2, with 7 bases lining up with TRBD1. CDR3 size: 13 residues. Trimming at V came to 9 bases and at J to 3 bases, leaving 4 bases not matched to a gene. CDR3: CASQGVDTGELFF. CDR3 in DNA: TGTGCCAGTCAGGGGGTTGACACCGGGGAGCTGTTTTTT.

With regard to this clonotype: A far larger clone is one nucleotide away, so this likely arose from a read error. The V and J genes are TRBV27 and TRBJ1-1, with no clear D. With 6 bases removed from V and 3 bases from J, the gap between germline ends came to 11 bases. The CDR3 sequence is 13 residues long. Germline CDR1 is MNHEY and CDR2 is SMNVEV (reference sequence). CDR3 in amino acids: CASSQDLYTEAFF. CDR3 DNA sequence: TGTGCCAGCAGCCAAGATCTGTACACTGAAGCTTTCTTT.

Regarding this clonotype: A far larger clone is a single base away, which makes a read error likely. CDR3 sequence: CATSDAAPSGGGEQYF. The CDR3 DNA follows: TGTGCCACCAGTGATGCCGCGCCTAGCGGGGGGGGTGAGCAGTACTTC. The chain uses TRBV24-1 and TRBJ2-7, with 12 bases aligning to TRBD2. The CDR3 contains 16 residues. Trimming took 3 bases from V and 7 from J; bases not matched to a gene: 9. Germline values: CDR1 KGHDR, CDR2 SFDVKD.

This clonotype showed up many times. The V and J genes are TRBV3-1 and TRBJ2-7, with a tentative D call TRBD1 (5 bases). Germline CDR1 is LGHDT and CDR2 is YNNKEL (reference sequence). CDR3 length equals 13 residues. V was pared by 4 bases and J by 2 bases, with 9 bases between. CDR3 amino acids: CASSPRQPYEQYF. DNA of the CDR3: TGTGCCAGCAGCCCCCGACAGCCCTACGAGCAGTACTTC.

This clonotype was counted a single time. This likely stems from a read error, as it lies one base from a far larger clone. V and J are TRBV2 and TRBJ2-5, with 7 bases matching TRBD2. Germline assignment: CDR1 SNHLY and CDR2 FYNNEI. CDR3 length equals 17 residues. CDR3 loop: CASSPTRASGGQGTQYF. In DNA, the CDR3 is TGTGCCAGCAGCCCCACCCGGGCTAGCGGCGGCCAAGGGACCCAGTACTTC.

This clonotype was observed at least ten times. This rearrangement joins TRBV18 to TRBJ2-5; the D is unclear. The CDR3 runs to 13 residues. Germline CDR1 and CDR2: KGHSH and LQKENI. V gave up 2 bases and J gave up 4 bases, with 8 bases separating them. CDR3 sequence reads: CASSPSQRETQYF. In DNA, the CDR3 is TGTGCCAGCTCACCAAGTCAGCGAGAGACCCAGTACTTC.

This clonotype was recorded many times. The genes are TRBV29-1 and TRBJ2-3; 8 nucleotides align to TRBD2. The J segment lost 3 bases and the V segment lost 4 bases, leaving 3 bases of the junction unmatched. CDR1 SQVTM and CDR2 ANQGSEA come from the germline V gene. The CDR3 extends over 13 amino acids. The CDR3 is CSVAGGLTDTQYF. CDR3 sequence (DNA): TGCAGCGTTGCGGGAGGGCTTACAGATACGCAGTATTTT.

Many counts were recorded for this clonotype. This chain connects TRBV2 to TRBJ1-1, with D perhaps matching TRBD1 (6 bases). Trimming shortened V by 4 bases and J by 11 bases, and 20 bases separated the two germline ends. Germline V CDR1 and CDR2: SNHLY, FYNNEI. This CDR3 is 14 amino acids long. The CDR3 spells CASSAQQGPSTAFF. As DNA, the CDR3 is TGTGCCAGCAGTGCCCAACAGGGCCCGTCAACGGCTTTCTTT.

The sample holds a few counts of this clonotype. This chain links TRBV7-9 with TRBJ1-3; D is ambiguous. The V gene's germline CDR1 is SEHNR and CDR2 FQNEAQ (reference sequence). CDR3 length: 13 amino acids. The ends were cut back, 5 bases at V and 4 bases at J, with 9 bases in the middle. The CDR3 sequence is CASSPEPGNTIYF. CDR3 bases: TGTGCCAGCAGCCCGGAGCCCGGAAACACCATATATTTT.

This clonotype was counted ten times or more. V gene TRBV5-1 combines with J gene TRBJ2-7; weak D call: TRBD2 (7 bases). The germline V gene encodes CDR1 SGHRS and CDR2 YFSETQ. V lost 0 bases and J 3 bases, leaving 13 bases between the germline ends. There are 15 residues in the CDR3. The chain's CDR3 is CASSLEGGGLYEQYF. CDR3 bases: TGCGCCAGCAGCTTGGAGGGCGGGGGCCTCTACGAGCAGTACTTC.

This clonotype has ten or more counts. The V and J genes are TRBV12-3 or TRBV12-4 and TRBJ2-7; maybe TRBD1 (6 bases). Trimming pared 5 bases from V and 0 bases from J, leaving 26 bases between. CDR3 length: 19 amino acids. CDR3 sequence: CASSGHTYKDSRSSYEQYF. In DNA form, the CDR3 reads TGTGCCAGCAGTGGCCATACCTACAAGGACAGTAGGAGCTCCTACGAGCAGTACTTC.

This clonotype has a count of ten or more. The rearrangement uses TRBV7-9 and TRBJ2-1; D unresolved. CDR3 size: 12 residues. Germline V lookup: CDR1 SEHNR, CDR2 FQNEAQ (reference sequence). The ends were cut back, 3 bases at V and 9 bases at J, with 9 bases in the middle. CDR3 residues: CASSFLVREQFF. The DNA for the CDR3 is TGTGCCAGCAGCTTTCTTGTTCGTGAGCAGTTCTTC.

In this sample, this clonotype turned up a few times. The chain combines TRBV27 with TRBJ1-5; possible D gene TRBD1, 5 bases. Trimming cost V 0 bases and J 0 bases, with 6 bases left between them. CDR1 MNHEY and CDR2 SMNVEV come from the germline V gene (reference sequence). CDR3 length: 15 residues. CDR3 residues: CASSLSTDSNQPQHF. CDR3 DNA: TGTGCCAGCAGTTTATCGACAGATAGCAATCAGCCCCAGCATTTT.

This chain connects TRBV6-5 to TRBJ1-5; 8 nucleotides line up with TRBD1. The V gene end was trimmed by 2 bases and the J gene end by 7 bases; junction bases not matched to a gene: 7. The CDR3 is made up of 15 amino acids. From germline, CDR1 is MNHEY and CDR2 SVGAGI. The CDR3 DNA reads TGTGCCAGCAGTTACAAGGCAGGGGGCGGACAGCCCCAGCATTTT. Translating gives CASSYKAGGGQPQHF.

This clonotype came up many times. The chain employs TRBV7-9 and TRBJ2-2; TRBD1 agrees at 11 bases. The length of the CDR3 is 15 residues. Germline lookup yields CDR1 SEHNR and CDR2 FQNEAQ (reference sequence). Trimming took 6 bases from V and 4 from J; bases not matched to a gene: 4. CDR3 sequence (DNA): TGTGCCAGCAGAGGGACAGGGGGATTCACCGGGGAGCTGTTTTTT. It is translated as CASRGTGGFTGELFF.

On this clonotype itself: A far larger clone differs by one base, so this is likely a read error. The chain has TRBV7-3 and TRBJ2-4; D gene ambiguous. Per germline, CDR1 SGHTA and CDR2 FQGTGA. With 2 bases removed from V and 13 bases from J, the gap between germline ends came to 24 bases. The CDR3 length is 16 residues. Here the CDR3 reads CASSLFPGSSHNEQYF. CDR3 DNA: TGTGCCAGCAGCTTATTCCCGGGTTCCTCCCACAATGAGCAGTACTTC.

This clonotype was counted at least ten times. This chain links TRBV10-1 with TRBJ2-3; 7 bases are shared with TRBD2. V was clipped by 3 bases and J by 6 bases; unmatched bases: 6. The CDR3 has 14 amino acids. Germline CDR1 and CDR2: WNHNN and SYGVQD (reference sequence). CDR3 coding DNA: TGCGCCAGCAGTGACAGCGGGGACGGGGATACGCAGTATTTT. Protein: CASSDSGDGDTQYF.

In its sample, this clonotype was seen a few times. V and J are TRBV6-1 and TRBJ2-6, with 7 positions matching TRBD1. In germline, CDR1 is MNHNS, CDR2 SASEGT. Trimming cost V 3 bases and J 1 base; bases outside gene matches: 0. This CDR3 has 15 amino acids. The CDR3, as DNA: TGTGCCAGCAGTGAGGACAGGTCTGGGGCCAACGTCCTGACTTTC. Translating it yields CASSEDRSGANVLTF.

A remark on this clonotype: A far more abundant clone sits one base away, making this likely a read error. CDR3 coding DNA: TGCGCCAGCAGCTTGGTAGACCCCACAGATACGCAGTATTTT. This gives the protein CASSLVDPTDTQYF. The rearrangement uses TRBV5-5 and TRBJ2-3; D call uncertain. CDR3 size: 14 residues. The germline V gene encodes CDR1 SGHKS and CDR2 YYEKEE (reference sequence).

This clonotype was recorded a few times. The V and J genes are TRBV9 and TRBJ2-2; TRBD1 or TRBD2 may be the D gene (7 bases each). The CDR3 is made up of 18 amino acids. V was shortened by 4 bases and J by 3 bases, with 22 bases between the two germline ends. Germline V gene lookup returns CDR1 SGDLS and CDR2 YYNGEE. The CDR3 DNA sequence: TGTGCCAGCAGCCACCCTGGGGAGGGACAGATTTACACCGGGGAGCTGTTTTTT. Amino acids: CASSHPGEGQIYTGELFF.

This clonotype was observed at least ten times. CDR3 in DNA: TGTGCCAGCAGCACCCCGGGCAGGGGTTTAGGTCACACCTTC. Translating gives CASSTPGRGLGHTF. This chain joins TRBV7-8 and TRBJ1-2; D possibly corresponds to TRBD1 (6 bases). The length of the CDR3 is 14 residues. V was shortened by 5 bases and J by 12 bases, with 22 bases between the two germline ends. In germline, CDR1 is SGHVS, CDR2 FQNEAQ.